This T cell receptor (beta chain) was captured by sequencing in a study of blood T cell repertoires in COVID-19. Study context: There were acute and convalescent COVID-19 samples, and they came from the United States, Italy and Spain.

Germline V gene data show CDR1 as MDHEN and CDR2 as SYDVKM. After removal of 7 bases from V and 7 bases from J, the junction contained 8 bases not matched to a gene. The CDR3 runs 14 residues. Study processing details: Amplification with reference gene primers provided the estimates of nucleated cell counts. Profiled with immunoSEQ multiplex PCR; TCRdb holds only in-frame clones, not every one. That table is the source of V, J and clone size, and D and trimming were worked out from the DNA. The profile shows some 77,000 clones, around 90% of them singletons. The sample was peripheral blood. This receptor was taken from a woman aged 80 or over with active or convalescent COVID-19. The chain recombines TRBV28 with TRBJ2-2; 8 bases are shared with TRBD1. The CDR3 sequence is CASISLGQDGELFF. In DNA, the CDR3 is TGTGCCAGCATCTCCCTGGGACAGGACGGGGAGCTGTTTTTT.